What follows are 6 T cell receptor beta chains derived from one specimen sequenced in a study of T cell responses to AZD1222 COVID-19 vaccine. Clones were sequenced by immunoSEQ multiplex PCR, and TCRdb holds only the in-frame ones, with some missing. The sample gives 100,000 to 120,000 clones, 85% to 90% of which show up once; around 15% is in the top ten. The sequences come from peripheral blood, collected 28 days after the second AZD1222 dose. These TCRs come from an adult who received the AZD1222 COVID-19 vaccine.

In its sample, this clone was seen once. This chain uses TRBV19 with TRBJ2-3; possibly TRBD1 or TRBD2 for D (5 bases each). The CDR3 loop spans 15 amino acids. Germline V CDR1 and CDR2: LNHDA, SQIVND (reference sequence). V was trimmed by 6 bases and J by 2 bases, leaving 15 bases between them. The CDR3 DNA follows: TGTGCCAGTAGCCTCCAGCGGACAAACACAGATACGCAGTATTTT. Protein sequence: CASSLQRTNTDTQYF.

J is TRBJ1-1 and V is TRBV5-1; TRBD1 agrees at 8 bases. CDR1 SGHRS and CDR2 YFSETQ come from the germline V gene. With 4 bases clipped from V and 0 bases from J, the junction kept 2 bases outside the gene matches. The CDR3 is 14 amino acids. The CDR3 loop is CASSPGQVNTEAFF. DNA of the CDR3: TGCGCCAGCAGCCCGGGACAGGTGAACACTGAAGCTTTCTTT.

The rearrangement joins TRBV5-1 to TRBJ1-1, with 11 positions matching TRBD1. Germline CDR1 is SGHRS and CDR2 is YFSETQ. Unmatched junction bases numbered 11, after V lost 3 bases and J lost 1 base. This CDR3 comprises 18 residues. DNA for the CDR3: TGCGCCAGCAGCTCCCCGGGACAGGGGGTACGGGCGAACACTGAAGCTTTCTTT. Protein sequence: CASSSPGQGVRANTEAFF.

V is TRBV28 and J is TRBJ1-2; possibly TRBD1 for D (5 bases). Looked up from germline, CDR1 is MDHEN and CDR2 is SYDVKM. Trimming removed 3 bases from V and 8 bases from J, with 13 bases in between. CDR3 length equals 13 residues. The CDR3 protein is CASSLVRVRGYTF. Written as DNA, the CDR3 is TGTGCCAGCAGTTTGGTCAGGGTAAGAGGCTACACCTTC.

The genes are TRBV13 and TRBJ2-7; 7 bases are a match to TRBD2. This CDR3 is 15 amino acids long. V lost 0 bases to trimming and J lost 3 bases; unmatched junction nucleotides: 5. The germline V gene has CDR1 PRHDT and CDR2 FYEKMQ (reference sequence). This CDR3 is CASSLGPGGVYEQYF. For the CDR3, the DNA is TGTGCCAGCAGCTTAGGCCCGGGGGGAGTCTACGAGCAGTACTTC.

This sequence joins TRBV2 and TRBJ2-7, with no clear D. The V gene lost 1 base and the J gene lost 0 bases, with 4 bases spanning the gap. The CDR3 runs 13 residues. CDR1 is SNHLY and CDR2 is FYNNEI in the germline V gene. The CDR3 sequence is CASSEGISYEQYF. CDR3 in DNA: TGTGCCAGCAGTGAAGGGATCTCCTACGAGCAGTACTTC. Variable domain in full (rest from reference TRBV2 and TRBJ2-7): EPEVTQTPSHQVTQMGQEVILRCVPISNHLYFYWYRQILGQKVEFLVSFYNNEISEKSEIFDDQFSVERPDGSNFTLKIRSTKLEDSAMYFCASSEGISYEQYFGPGTRLTVT.